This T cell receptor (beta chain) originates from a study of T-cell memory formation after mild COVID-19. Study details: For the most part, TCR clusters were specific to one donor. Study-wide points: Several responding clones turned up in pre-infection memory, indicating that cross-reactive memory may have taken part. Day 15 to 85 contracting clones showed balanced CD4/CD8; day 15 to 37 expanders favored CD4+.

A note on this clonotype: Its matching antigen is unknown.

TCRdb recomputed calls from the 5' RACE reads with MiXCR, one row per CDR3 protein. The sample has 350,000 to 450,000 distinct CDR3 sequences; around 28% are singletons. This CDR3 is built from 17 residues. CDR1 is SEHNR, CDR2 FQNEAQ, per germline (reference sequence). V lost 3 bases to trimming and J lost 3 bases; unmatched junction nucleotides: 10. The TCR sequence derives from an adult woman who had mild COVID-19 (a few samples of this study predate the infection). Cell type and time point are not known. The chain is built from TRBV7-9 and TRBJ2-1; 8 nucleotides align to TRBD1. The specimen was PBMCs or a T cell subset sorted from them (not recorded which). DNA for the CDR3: TGTGCCAGCAGCTTGCTCCCCGACAGGGGACACTACAATGAGCAGTTCTTC. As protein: CASSLLPDRGHYNEQFF. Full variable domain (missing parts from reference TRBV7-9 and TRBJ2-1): DTGVSQNPRHKITKRGQNVTFRCDPISEHNRLYWYRQTLGQGPEFLTYFQNEAQLEKSRLLSDRFSAERPKGSFSTLEIQRTEQGDSAMYLCASSLLPDRGHYNEQFFGPGTRLTVL.